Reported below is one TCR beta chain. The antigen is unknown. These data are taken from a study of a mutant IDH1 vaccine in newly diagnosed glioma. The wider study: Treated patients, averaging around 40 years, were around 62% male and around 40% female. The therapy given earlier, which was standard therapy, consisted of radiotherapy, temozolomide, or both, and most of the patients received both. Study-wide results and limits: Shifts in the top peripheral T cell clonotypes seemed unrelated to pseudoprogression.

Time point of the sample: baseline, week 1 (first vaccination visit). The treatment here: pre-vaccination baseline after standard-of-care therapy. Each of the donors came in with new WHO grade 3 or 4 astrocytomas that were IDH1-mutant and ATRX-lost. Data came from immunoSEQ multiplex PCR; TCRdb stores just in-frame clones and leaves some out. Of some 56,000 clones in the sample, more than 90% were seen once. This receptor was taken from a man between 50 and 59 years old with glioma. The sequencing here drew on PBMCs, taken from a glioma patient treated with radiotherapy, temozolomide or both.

The CDR3 DNA reads TGTGCCAGCACCCAAATGGGGACACAACAAGAGACCCAGTACTTC. This encodes CASTQMGTQQETQYF. The chain recombines TRBV7-8 with TRBJ2-5; TRBD1 might be the D (6 bases). The CDR3 totals 15 residues. Trimming removed 7 bases at V and 2 bases at J, with 17 bases between. Germline lookup yields CDR1 SGHVS and CDR2 FQNEAQ.